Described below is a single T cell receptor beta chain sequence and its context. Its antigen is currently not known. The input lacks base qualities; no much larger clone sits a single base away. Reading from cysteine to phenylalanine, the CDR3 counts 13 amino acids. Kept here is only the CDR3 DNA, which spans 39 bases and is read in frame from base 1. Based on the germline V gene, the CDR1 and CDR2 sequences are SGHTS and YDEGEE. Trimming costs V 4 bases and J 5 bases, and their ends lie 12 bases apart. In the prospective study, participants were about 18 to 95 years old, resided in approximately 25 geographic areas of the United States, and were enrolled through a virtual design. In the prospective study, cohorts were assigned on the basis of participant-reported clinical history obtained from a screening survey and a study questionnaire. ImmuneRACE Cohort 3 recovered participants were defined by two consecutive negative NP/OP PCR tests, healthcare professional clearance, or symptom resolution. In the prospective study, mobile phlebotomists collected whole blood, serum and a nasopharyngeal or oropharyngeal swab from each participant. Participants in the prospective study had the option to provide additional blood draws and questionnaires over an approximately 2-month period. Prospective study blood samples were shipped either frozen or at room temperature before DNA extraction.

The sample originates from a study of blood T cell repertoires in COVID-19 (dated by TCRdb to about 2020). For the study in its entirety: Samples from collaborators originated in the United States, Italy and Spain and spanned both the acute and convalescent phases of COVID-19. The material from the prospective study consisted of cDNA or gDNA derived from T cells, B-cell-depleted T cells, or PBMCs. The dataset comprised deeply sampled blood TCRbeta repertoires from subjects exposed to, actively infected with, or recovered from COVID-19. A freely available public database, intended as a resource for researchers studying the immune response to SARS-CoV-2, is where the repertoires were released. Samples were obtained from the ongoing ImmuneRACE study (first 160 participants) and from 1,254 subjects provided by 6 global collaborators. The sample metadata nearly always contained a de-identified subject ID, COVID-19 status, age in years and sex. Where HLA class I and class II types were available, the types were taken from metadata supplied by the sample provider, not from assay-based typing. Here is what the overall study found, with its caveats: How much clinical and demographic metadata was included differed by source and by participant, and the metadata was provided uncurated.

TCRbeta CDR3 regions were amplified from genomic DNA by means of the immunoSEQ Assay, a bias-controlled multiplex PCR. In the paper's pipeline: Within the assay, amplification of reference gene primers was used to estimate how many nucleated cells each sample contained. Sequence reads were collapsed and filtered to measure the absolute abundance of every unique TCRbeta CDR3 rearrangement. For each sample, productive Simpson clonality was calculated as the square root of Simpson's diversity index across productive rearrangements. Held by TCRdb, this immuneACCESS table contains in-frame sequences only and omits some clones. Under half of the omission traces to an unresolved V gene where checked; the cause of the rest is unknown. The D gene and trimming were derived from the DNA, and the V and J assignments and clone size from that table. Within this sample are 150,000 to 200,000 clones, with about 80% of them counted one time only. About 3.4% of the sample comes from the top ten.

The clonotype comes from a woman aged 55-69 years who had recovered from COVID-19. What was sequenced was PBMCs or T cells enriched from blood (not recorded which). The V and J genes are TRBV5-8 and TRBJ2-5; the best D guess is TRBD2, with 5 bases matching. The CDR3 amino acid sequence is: CASSVGREETQYF. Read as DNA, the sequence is TGTGCCAGCAGCGTTGGAAGGGAGGAGACCCAGTACTTC.